These 27 T cell receptor beta chains originate from one sample sequenced in a study of blood T cell repertoires in COVID-19. Clones were sequenced by immunoSEQ multiplex PCR, and TCRdb holds only the in-frame ones, with some missing. The table records more than 250,000 clones, approximately 83% of them present only once. The specimen was peripheral blood. These receptors came from a woman in her twenties or thirties who had recovered from COVID-19.

The CDR3 region has the DNA TGTGCCAGTAGTATTCCCCCCGGGACAGGGCATCAGCCCCAGCATTTT. It specifies CASSIPPGTGHQPQHF. The chain joins TRBV19 to TRBJ1-5; 9 nucleotides align to TRBD1. This CDR3 has 16 residues. V shed 3 bases, J shed 5 bases, and the junction held 8 bases outside the gene matches. From germline, CDR1 is LNHDA and CDR2 SQIVND (reference sequence).

This chain joins TRBV10-3 and TRBJ1-2; TRBD1 might be the D (6 bases). Deletions cut 2 bases from V and 5 bases from J, with 12 bases between. Per germline, CDR1 ENHRY and CDR2 SYGVKD. The CDR3 contains 14 residues. The CDR3 region has the DNA TGTGCCATCAGTGAGGCAGGGGTAGATTATGGCTACACCTTC. It encodes CAISEAGVDYGYTF.

The chain recombines TRBV19 with TRBJ1-2; no definite D call. This CDR3 comprises 17 residues. Germline V gene lookup returns CDR1 LNHDA and CDR2 SQIVND (reference sequence). The V and J ends lost 4 bases and 6 bases respectively, with 24 bases between them. The CDR3 protein is CASSTQTIRGIKNGYTF. As DNA, the CDR3 is TGTGCCAGTAGTACCCAGACCATCCGAGGGATCAAGAATGGCTACACCTTC.

This sequence joins TRBV5-1 and TRBJ1-2; D is unclear. The CDR3 is 15 amino acids. CDR1 and CDR2 (germline): SGHRS, YFSETQ. The V end was cut by 0 bases, the J end by 4 bases, with 13 bases between. For the CDR3, the DNA is TGCGCCAGCAGCTTGGACAGACTAAACTCCTATGGCTACACCTTC. This gives the protein CASSLDRLNSYGYTF. Supplemented by reference TRBV5-1 and TRBJ1-2, the full variable domain reads KAGVTQTPRYLIKTRGQQVTLSCSPISGHRSVSWYQQTPGQGLQFLFEYFSETQRNKGNFPGRFSGRQFSNSRSEMNVSTLELGDSALYLCASSLDRLNSYGYTFGSGTRLTVV.

This chain's CDR3 is CACLPGKGLEPLHF. The CDR3 nucleotides are TGTGCCTGCCTCCCCGGGAAAGGGTTAGAACCCCTCCACTTT. The rearrangement joins TRBV30 to TRBJ1-6, with D unresolved. Germline CDR1 and CDR2: GTSNPN and SVGIG (reference sequence). The CDR3 runs to 14 residues. V lost 6 bases to trimming and J lost 12 bases, with 21 bases between them. Full variable domain (missing parts from reference TRBV30 and TRBJ1-6): SQTIHQWPATLVQPVGSPLSLECTVEGTSNPNLYWYRQAAGRGLQLLFYSVGIGQISSEVPQNLSASRPQDRQFILSSKKLLLSDSGFYLCACLPGKGLEPLHFGNGTRLTVT.

The CDR3 sequence is CASSLEWTVEVTQYF. CDR3 bases: TGTGCCAGCAGCTTAGAATGGACTGTTGAAGTGACCCAGTACTTC. V and J are TRBV7-2 and TRBJ2-5, with D possibly matching TRBD2 (5 bases). The CDR3 extends over 15 amino acids. Deletions cut 1 base from V and 7 bases from J, with 16 bases between. The germline V gene encodes CDR1 SGHTA and CDR2 FQGNSA. Combining the CDR3 with reference TRBV7-2 and TRBJ2-5 gives the whole variable domain GAGVSQSPSNKVTEKGKDVELRCDPISGHTALYWYRQSLGQGLEFLIYFQGNSAPDKSGLPSDRFSAERTGGSVSTLTIQRTQQEDSAVYLCASSLEWTVEVTQYFGPGTRLLVL.

V gene TRBV5-4 combines with J gene TRBJ2-7; TRBD1 agrees at 9 bases. This CDR3 is built from 13 residues. The V and J ends lost 6 bases and 6 bases, in that order; junction bases with no gene match: 7. Germline V CDR1 and CDR2: SGHNT, YYREEE (reference sequence). CDR3 DNA sequence: TGTGCCAGCAACGACCGGGACAGGGTCGAGCAGTACTTC. Translation gives CASNDRDRVEQYF.

The CDR3 coding sequence is TGTGCCACCTCGGACAGAAACAATGAGCAGTTCTTC. Translating it yields CATSDRNNEQFF. V is TRBV24-1 and J is TRBJ2-1; a weak D match, TRBD1 (6 bases). The CDR3 spans 12 residues. The germline V and J ends were trimmed by 9 bases and 5 bases, with 10 bases remaining between them. Germline lookup yields CDR1 KGHDR and CDR2 SFDVKD.

The chain combines TRBV7-9 with TRBJ2-1; 13 positions agree with TRBD2. Germline CDR1 and CDR2: SEHNR and FQNEAQ (reference sequence). V was clipped by 5 bases and J by 7 bases; unmatched bases: 2. CDR3 size: 14 residues. CDR3 sequence: CASSGLAGDNEQFF. CDR3 nucleotide sequence: TGTGCCAGCAGCGGACTAGCGGGAGATAATGAGCAGTTCTTC.

The chain recombines TRBV2 with TRBJ1-2; TRBD1 matches at 9 bases. Germline lookup yields CDR1 SNHLY and CDR2 FYNNEI. CDR3 length equals 15 residues. V lost 6 bases to trimming and J lost 6 bases; unmatched junction nucleotides: 11. The CDR3 is CASSRTGGPMNGYTF. The DNA for the CDR3 is TGTGCCAGCAGCCGTACAGGGGGCCCTATGAATGGCTACACCTTC.

This clone was recorded only once. The genes are TRBV30 and TRBJ1-6; TRBD1 matches at 9 bases. The germline gives CDR1 GTSNPN, CDR2 SVGIG (reference sequence). V was clipped by 4 bases and J by 14 bases; unmatched bases: 12. The length of the CDR3 is 14 residues. CDR3 loop: CAWIRPGQGPTLHF. In DNA form, the CDR3 reads TGTGCCTGGATACGGCCGGGACAGGGCCCAACCCTCCACTTT.

V is TRBV30 and J is TRBJ2-7, with 8 bases identical to TRBD2. Per the germline V gene, CDR1 is GTSNPN and CDR2 is SVGIG (reference sequence). The trim removed 3 bases at V and 2 bases at J, leaving 3 bases unmatched. There are 13 residues in the CDR3. The chain's CDR3 is CAWSVGGAYEQYF. In DNA, the CDR3 is TGTGCCTGGAGCGTCGGGGGGGCCTACGAGCAGTACTTC.

V and J are TRBV18 and TRBJ1-2, with D unclear. The germline V and J ends were trimmed by 3 bases and 2 bases, with 16 bases remaining between them. The CDR3 consists of 16 residues. The V gene's germline CDR1 is KGHSH and CDR2 LQKENI. The CDR3 bases are TGTGCCAGCTCACCTCAGGATCCTAACACCAACTATGGCTACACCTTC. Its protein product is CASSPQDPNTNYGYTF.

This chain uses TRBV7-9 with TRBJ1-3; D ambiguous. The germline V and J ends were trimmed by 5 bases and 4 bases, with 6 bases remaining between them. CDR3 length: 12 residues. Germline CDR1 SEHNR, CDR2 FQNEAQ (reference sequence). CDR3 DNA sequence: TGTGCCAGCAGCCAGAAAGGAAACACCATATATTTT. Translation: CASSQKGNTIYF.

This clone was seen just once. The rearrangement uses TRBV7-2 and TRBJ1-1; D call uncertain. V shed 2 bases and J shed 3 bases, with 10 bases lying between them. This CDR3 has 14 residues. CDR1 is SGHTA, CDR2 FQGNSA, per germline. The CDR3 reads CASSLHRVDTEAFF. The CDR3 DNA reads as TGTGCCAGCAGCTTACATCGGGTGGACACTGAAGCTTTCTTT.

The V call is TRBV6-2 or TRBV6-3, the J call TRBJ1-5; D call uncertain. The CDR3 contains 14 residues. Trimming removed 0 bases from V and 4 bases from J, with 7 bases in between. The germline CDR1 and CDR2 sequences are MNHEY and SVGEGT. The CDR3 loop is CASSYSTTNQPQHF. The CDR3 DNA sequence: TGTGCCAGCAGTTACTCAACCACTAATCAGCCCCAGCATTTT.

V is TRBV2 and J is TRBJ2-3; weak D call: TRBD2 (6 bases). Germline V gene data show CDR1 as SNHLY and CDR2 as FYNNEI. Trimming took off 7 bases at V and 0 bases at J, with 14 bases between the two ends. The CDR3 runs to 15 residues. This chain's CDR3 is CASNLEGLSTDTQYF. The CDR3, as DNA: TGTGCCAGCAACTTGGAGGGGTTGAGCACAGATACGCAGTATTTT.

V gene TRBV9 combines with J gene TRBJ2-3, with a weak D call TRBD1 (6 bases). This CDR3 has 13 residues. Germline V gene sequence: CDR1 SGDLS, CDR2 YYNGEE. V lost 3 bases to trimming and J lost 4 bases, with 9 bases between them. CDR3 residues: CASSGEGADTQYF. The CDR3 coding sequence is TGTGCCAGCAGCGGCGAGGGGGCAGATACGCAGTATTTT.

The chain links TRBV14 to TRBJ2-2, with 8 bases that match TRBD2. The CDR3 has 18 amino acids. V lost 4 bases and J lost 2; bases outside the gene matches: 12. Germline V gene sequence: CDR1 SGHDN, CDR2 FVKESK. The CDR3: CASSPKGSGRGNTGELFF. The CDR3 nucleotides read TGTGCCAGCAGCCCTAAGGGAAGCGGGAGAGGAAACACCGGGGAGCTGTTTTTT. Full variable domain (missing parts from reference TRBV14 and TRBJ2-2): EAGVTQFPSHSVIEKGQTVTLRCDPISGHDNLYWYRRVMGKEIKFLLHFVKESKQDESGMPNNRFLAERTGGTYSTLKVQPAELEDSGVYFCASSPKGSGRGNTGELFFGEGSRLTVL.

The CDR3: CASKARGTGELFF. The CDR3 DNA sequence: TGTGCCAGTAAAGCAAGGGGCACCGGGGAGCTGTTTTTT. V usage is TRBV19 and J usage is TRBJ2-2; weak D call: TRBD1 (5 bases). The CDR3 spans 13 residues. The V gene's germline CDR1 is LNHDA and CDR2 SQIVND (reference sequence). Trimming took off 7 bases at V and 4 bases at J, with 10 bases between the two ends.

The CDR3 here is CASSPRGSGNTIYF. The CDR3 region has the DNA TGTGCCAGCAGCCCCCGGGGCTCTGGAAACACCATATATTTT. J is TRBJ1-3 and V is TRBV9; D remains unclear. Germline V gives CDR1 SGDLS, CDR2 YYNGEE. With 4 bases removed from V and 0 bases from J, the gap between germline ends came to 8 bases. The CDR3 has 14 residues.

The sample holds a few counts of this clone. The V and J genes are TRBV27 and TRBJ2-7, with 9 bases matching TRBD1. Trimming at V came to 5 bases and at J to 4 bases, leaving 3 bases not matched to a gene. Germline CDR1 and CDR2: MNHEY and SMNVEV (reference sequence). The CDR3 runs 13 residues. DNA for the CDR3: TGTGCCAGCAGTACAGGGGGCTTGTACGAGCAGTACTTC. Translation gives CASSTGGLYEQYF.

This CDR3 reads CASSLGVQETQYF. Written as DNA, the CDR3 is TGTGCCAGCAGTTTGGGCGTTCAAGAGACCCAGTACTTC. This rearrangement joins TRBV28 to TRBJ2-5; D is uncertain. V lost 3 bases, J lost 2 bases, and 7 bases lay in between. The CDR3 contains 13 residues. Germline V gene sequence: CDR1 MDHEN, CDR2 SYDVKM.

The chain recombines TRBV28 with TRBJ2-1; a weak D match, TRBD2 (5 bases). From germline, CDR1 is MDHEN and CDR2 SYDVKM. V lost 6 bases, J lost 4 bases, and 10 bases lay in between. This CDR3 has 13 residues. CDR3 sequence reads: CASSPPGYNEQFF. The CDR3 DNA follows: TGTGCCAGCAGCCCGCCGGGATACAATGAGCAGTTCTTC.

The chain is built from TRBV7-2 and TRBJ1-1; D unresolved. The germline V gene encodes CDR1 SGHTA and CDR2 FQGNSA. CDR3 length: 11 amino acids. Trimming removed 5 bases from V and 7 bases from J, with 8 bases in between. The CDR3 here is CASSPFNEAFF. The DNA of the CDR3 is TGTGCCAGCAGCCCCTTTAATGAAGCTTTCTTT.

The chain joins TRBV18 to TRBJ1-2; TRBD1 might be the D (5 bases). The CDR3 length is 18 residues. The germline gives CDR1 KGHSH, CDR2 LQKENI. Between the trimmed V and J ends, which lost 3 bases and 2 bases, there was a span of 22 bases. The CDR3 sequence: CASSPSGVQGGPNYGYTF. The CDR3 DNA reads as TGTGCCAGCTCACCCTCCGGTGTGCAGGGAGGTCCCAACTATGGCTACACCTTC.

The rearrangement joins TRBV29-1 to TRBJ1-2, with a possible D match to TRBD1 (5 bases). Germline V gene data show CDR1 as SQVTM and CDR2 as ANQGSEA. The CDR3 loop spans 12 amino acids. The germline V and J ends were trimmed by 5 bases and 2 bases, with 9 bases remaining between them. The DNA for the CDR3 is TGCAGCGTTAAGTCAGGGAACTATGGCTACACCTTC. Translation: CSVKSGNYGYTF.